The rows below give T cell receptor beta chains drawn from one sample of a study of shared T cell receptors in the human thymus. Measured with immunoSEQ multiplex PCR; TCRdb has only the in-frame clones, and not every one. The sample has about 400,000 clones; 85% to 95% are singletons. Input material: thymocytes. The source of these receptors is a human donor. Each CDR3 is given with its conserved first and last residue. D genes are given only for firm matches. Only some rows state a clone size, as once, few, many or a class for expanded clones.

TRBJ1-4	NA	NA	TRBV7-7	CASSFRHPNEKLFF	TGTGCTAGCAGCTTTAGACACCCCAATGAAAAACTGTTTTTT
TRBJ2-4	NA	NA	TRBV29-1	CSVAQLPYIQYF	TGCAGCGTCGCTCAGCTCCCCTACATTCAGTACTTC
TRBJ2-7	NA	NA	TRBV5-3	CARINRAPYEQYF	TGTGCCAGAATCAACAGGGCCCCGTACGAGCAGTACTTC
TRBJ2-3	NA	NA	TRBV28	CASGGTDTQYF	TGTGCCAGTGGCGGCACAGATACGCAGTATTTT
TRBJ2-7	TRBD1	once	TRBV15	CATRETGNYEQYF	TGTGCCACCAGAGAGACAGGGAACTACGAGCAGTACTTC
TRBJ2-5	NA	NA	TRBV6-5	CASSYAGHQETQYF	TGTGCCAGCAGTTATGCAGGGCACCAAGAGACCCAGTACTTC
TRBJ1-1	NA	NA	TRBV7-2	CASSPRQLNTEAFF	TGTGCCAGCAGCCCCCGGCAGTTGAACACTGAAGCTTTCTTT
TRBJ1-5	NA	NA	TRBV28	CASSFGEITSNQPQHF	TGTGCCAGCAGTTTCGGGGAGATAACTAGCAATCAGCCCCAGCATTTT
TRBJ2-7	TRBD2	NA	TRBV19	CASEPTSGSREQYF	TGTGCCAGTGAACCGACTAGCGGGAGTCGCGAGCAGTACTTC
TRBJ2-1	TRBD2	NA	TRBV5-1	CASSLYNEAGGFWNEQFF	TGCGCCAGCAGCTTGTACAACGAAGCGGGAGGGTTCTGGAATGAGCAGTTCTTC
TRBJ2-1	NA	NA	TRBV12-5	CASGLSGFYNEQFF	TGTGCTAGTGGTTTGTCGGGATTTTACAATGAGCAGTTCTTC
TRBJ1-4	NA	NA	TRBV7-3	CASSSPCRMHEKLFF	TGTGCCAGCAGCTCCCCGTGCAGGATGCATGAAAAACTGTTTTTT
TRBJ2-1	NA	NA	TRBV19	CASSPRPGRTYNEQFF	TGTGCCAGTAGTCCCCGTCCGGGACGAACCTACAATGAGCAGTTCTTC
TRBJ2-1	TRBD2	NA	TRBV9	CASSVPIAGGIYNEQFF	TGTGCCAGCAGCGTACCCATAGCGGGAGGCATCTACAATGAGCAGTTCTTC
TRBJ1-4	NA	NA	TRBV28	CASREQGWDEKLFF	TGTGCCAGCAGGGAACAGGGCTGGGATGAAAAACTGTTTTTT
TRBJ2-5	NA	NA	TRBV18	CASSPRVPGEAGKRETQYF	TGTGCCAGCTCACCAAGGGTCCCTGGAGAGGCGGGAAAGCGGGAGACCCAGTACTTC
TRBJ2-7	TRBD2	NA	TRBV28	CASSKLAGGSYEQYF	TGTGCCAGCAGCAAACTAGCGGGGGGATCCTACGAGCAGTACTTC
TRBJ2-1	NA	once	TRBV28	CASMTTDSPFLSYNEQFF	TGTGCCAGCATGACTACGGACAGTCCCTTTTTGTCCTACAATGAGCAGTTCTTC
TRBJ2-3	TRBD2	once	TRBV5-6	CASSYLAGGIDTQYF	TGTGCCAGCAGCTACTTAGCGGGGGGTATAGATACGCAGTATTTT
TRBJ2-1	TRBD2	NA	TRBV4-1	CASSPFSGRMVVNEQFF	TGCGCCAGCAGCCCCTTTAGCGGGAGGATGGTTGTGAATGAGCAGTTCTTC
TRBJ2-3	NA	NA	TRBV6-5	CASTGFEDTQYF	TGTGCCAGCACAGGGTTTGAAGATACGCAGTATTTT
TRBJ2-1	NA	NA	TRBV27	CASSFRRALHNEQFF	TGTGCCAGCAGTTTTCGGCGGGCGTTACACAATGAGCAGTTCTTC
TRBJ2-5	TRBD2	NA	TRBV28	CASRQGNLRTSAETQYF	TGTGCCAGCCGTCAGGGGAACTTAAGGACTAGCGCAGAGACCCAGTACTTC
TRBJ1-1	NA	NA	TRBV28	CASSPGGENTEAFF	TGTGCCAGCAGCCCGGGGGGTGAGAACACTGAAGCTTTCTTT
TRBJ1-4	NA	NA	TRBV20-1	CSARAGRRIF	TGCAGTGCTAGAGCTGGAAGGAGGATTTTT
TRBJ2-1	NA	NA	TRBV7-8	CASSQRRRPCWLKLRFF	TGTGCCAGCAGCCAAAGAAGGAGGCCTTGTTGGCTAAAATTGAGGTTCTTC
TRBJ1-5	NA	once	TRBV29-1	CSAGENSNQPQHF	TGCAGCGCCGGTGAAAATAGCAATCAGCCCCAGCATTTT
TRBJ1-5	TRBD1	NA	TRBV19	CASSLDRAGSNQPQHF	TGTGCCAGTAGCCTTGACAGGGCTGGTAGCAATCAGCCCCAGCATTTT
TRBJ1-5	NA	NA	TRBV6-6	CASSYLAGLNNQPQHF	TGTGCCAGCAGTTACCTTGCGGGGCTCAACAATCAGCCCCAGCATTTT
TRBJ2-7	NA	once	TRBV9	CASSVGQSSYEQYF	TGTGCCAGCAGCGTAGGACAGTCCTCCTACGAGCAGTACTTC
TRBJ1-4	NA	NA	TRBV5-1	CASSFRTSGKGATNEKLFF	TGCGCCAGCAGCTTCAGGACATCAGGGAAGGGTGCAACTAATGAAAAACTGTTTTTT
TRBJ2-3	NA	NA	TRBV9	CASSVAYRGTCTDTQYF	TGTGCCAGCAGCGTAGCCTACCGCGGGACATGCACAGATACGCAGTATTTT
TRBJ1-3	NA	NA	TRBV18	CASSPILSRERSGNTIYF	TGTGCCAGCTCACCAATACTTTCCAGGGAGCGCTCTGGAAACACCATATATTTT